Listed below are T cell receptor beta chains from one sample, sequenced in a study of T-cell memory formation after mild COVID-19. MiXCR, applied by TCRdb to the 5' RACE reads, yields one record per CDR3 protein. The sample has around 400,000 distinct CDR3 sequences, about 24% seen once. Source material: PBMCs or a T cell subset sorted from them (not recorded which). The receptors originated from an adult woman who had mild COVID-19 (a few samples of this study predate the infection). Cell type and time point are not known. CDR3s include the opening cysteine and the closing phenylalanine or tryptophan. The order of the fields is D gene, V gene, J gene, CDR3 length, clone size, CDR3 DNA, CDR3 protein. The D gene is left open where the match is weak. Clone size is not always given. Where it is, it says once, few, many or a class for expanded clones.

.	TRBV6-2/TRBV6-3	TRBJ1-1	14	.	TGTGCCAGCAGTTACCAGGGCCGTGTCACTGAAGCTTTCTTT	CASSYQGRVTEAFF
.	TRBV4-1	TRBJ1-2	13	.	TGCGCCAGCAGCAGGGTAAGCCTTTCTGGCTACACCTTC	CASSRVSLSGYTF
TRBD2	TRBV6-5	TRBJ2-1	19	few	TGTGCCAGCAGTTCCCCGGGACTAGCGGGAGGTAGACCGGGGAATGAGCAGTTCTTC	CASSSPGLAGGRPGNEQFF
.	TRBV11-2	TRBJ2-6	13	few	TGTGCCAGCACGGCCTCTGGGGCCAACGTCCTGACTTTC	CASTASGANVLTF
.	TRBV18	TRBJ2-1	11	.	TGTGCCAGCTCACCAAAGGATGAGCAGTTCTTC	CASSPKDEQFF
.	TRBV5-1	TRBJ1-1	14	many	TGCGCCAGCAGCCCCGGGGCAACCAACACTGAAGCTTTCTTT	CASSPGATNTEAFF
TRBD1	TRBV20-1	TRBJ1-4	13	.	TGCAGTGCTCGGACAGGGGGCAATGAAAAACTGTTTTTT	CSARTGGNEKLFF
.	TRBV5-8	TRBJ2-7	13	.	TGTGCCAGCAGCTTTCATATGGAATACGAGCAGTACTTC	CASSFHMEYEQYF
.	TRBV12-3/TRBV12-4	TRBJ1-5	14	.	TGTGCCAGCAGTTTACCAGGGATCAATCAGCCCCAGCATTTT	CASSLPGINQPQHF
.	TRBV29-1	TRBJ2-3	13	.	TGCAGCGGCCGGGACACCACCCCGGATACGCAGTATTTT	CSGRDTTPDTQYF
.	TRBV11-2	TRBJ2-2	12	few	TGTGCCAGCAGCTTTGCTCCCGGGGAGCTGTTTTTT	CASSFAPGELFF
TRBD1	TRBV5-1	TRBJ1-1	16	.	TGCGCCAGCAGCTCTGGGACAGGGAACATGAACACTGAAGCTTTCTTT	CASSSGTGNMNTEAFF
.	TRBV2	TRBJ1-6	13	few	TGTGCCAGCAGTGATCTGGGAAATTCACCCCTCCACTTT	CASSDLGNSPLHF
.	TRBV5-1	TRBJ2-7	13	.	TGCGCCAGCAGCTCCAATTCGGGACCCACCCAGTACTTC	CASSSNSGPTQYF
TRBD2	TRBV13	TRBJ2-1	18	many	TGTGCCAGCAGCCGACTAGCGGGAGGGCCAAGCTCCTACAATGAGCAGTTCTTC	CASSRLAGGPSSYNEQFF
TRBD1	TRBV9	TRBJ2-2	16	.	TGTGCCAGCAGCCCTCAGACAGGGATACGAACCGTGGAGCTGTTTTTT	CASSPQTGIRTVELFF
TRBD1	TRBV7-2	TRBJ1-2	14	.	TGTGCCAGCAGCTTCTCAGGGGGCAACTATGGCTACACCTTC	CASSFSGGNYGYTF
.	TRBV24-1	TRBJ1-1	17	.	TGTGCCACCAGCCCGGGCAAGAGTTATTACATGAACACTGAAGCTTTCTTT	CATSPGKSYYMNTEAFF
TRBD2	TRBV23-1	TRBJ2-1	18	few	TGCGCCAGCAGTCAATCGGGAGCTAGCGGGAGGGCCGGGGATGAGCAGTTCTTC	CASSQSGASGRAGDEQFF
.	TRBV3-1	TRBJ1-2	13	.	TGTGCCAGCAGCCAAGAACCGAGGGCTGGCTACACCTTC	CASSQEPRAGYTF
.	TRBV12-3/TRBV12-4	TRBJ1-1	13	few	TGTGCCAGCAGTTTTATTTCCAGGAGTGAAGCTTTCTTT	CASSFISRSEAFF
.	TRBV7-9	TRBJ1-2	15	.	TGTGCCAGCAGCTTATTGAGCCTCCCAAGTCATGGCTACACCTTC	CASSLLSLPSHGYTF
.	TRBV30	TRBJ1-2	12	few	TGTGCCTGGAGTATGACAGACTATGGCTACACCTTC	CAWSMTDYGYTF
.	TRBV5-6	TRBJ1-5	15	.	TGTGCCAGCAGCTTGAACCCGGGACCTAATCAGCCCCAGCATTTT	CASSLNPGPNQPQHF
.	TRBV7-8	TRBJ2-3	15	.	TGTGCCAGCAGCTTAAAGGGGGGAGCAGCAGATACGCAGTATTTT	CASSLKGGAADTQYF
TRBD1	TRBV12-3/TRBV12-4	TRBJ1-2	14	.	TGTGCCAGCACCACAGGGGGCAGTAACTATGGCTACACCTTC	CASTTGGSNYGYTF
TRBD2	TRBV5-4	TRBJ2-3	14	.	TGTGCCAGCAGCTTGAGAGATTTCGGGGGGAGGCGGTATTTT	CASSLRDFGGRRYF
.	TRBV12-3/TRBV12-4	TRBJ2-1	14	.	TGTGCCAGCAGACCTAGAATAATCTACAATGAGCAGTTCTTC	CASRPRIIYNEQFF
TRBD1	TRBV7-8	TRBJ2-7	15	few	TGTGCCAGCAGCCTACGGACAGGGAGCGCCTACGAGCAGTACTTC	CASSLRTGSAYEQYF
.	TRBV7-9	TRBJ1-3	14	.	TGTGCCAGCAGCTTTACGAACTCTGGAAACACCATATATTTT	CASSFTNSGNTIYF
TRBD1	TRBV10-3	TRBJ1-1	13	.	TGTGCCATCAGGGGGACAGCGAACACTGAAGCTTTCTTT	CAIRGTANTEAFF
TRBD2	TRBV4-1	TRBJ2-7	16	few	TGCGCCAGCAGCCAAGACCCCTCGGGACTAGCCTACGAGCAGTACTTC	CASSQDPSGLAYEQYF
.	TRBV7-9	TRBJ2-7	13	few	TGTGCCAGCAGCTTAGCGCTAGAGTACGAGCAGTACTTC	CASSLALEYEQYF
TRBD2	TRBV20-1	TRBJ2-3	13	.	TGCAGTGCTATGCTAGCGGGAGTAAATACGCAGTATTTT	CSAMLAGVNTQYF
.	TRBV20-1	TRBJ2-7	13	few	TGCAGTGCCGATAGCGGAGTCACCTACGAGCAGTACTTC	CSADSGVTYEQYF
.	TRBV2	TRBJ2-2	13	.	TGTGCCAGCAGTGCGGAGATCACCGGGGAGCTGTTTTTT	CASSAEITGELFF
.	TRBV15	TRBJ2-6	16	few	TGTGCCACCAGCAGAGATCTCAGGTCTGGGGCCAACGTCCTGACTTTC	CATSRDLRSGANVLTF
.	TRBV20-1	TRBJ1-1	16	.	TGCAGTGCTAGAGGGGACGGTGGATTAATGAACACTGAAGCTTTCTTT	CSARGDGGLMNTEAFF
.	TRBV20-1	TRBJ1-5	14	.	TGCAGTGCTCCAGATGGGGGTAGCAATCAGCCCCAGCATTTT	CSAPDGGSNQPQHF
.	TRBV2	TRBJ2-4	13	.	TGTGCCAGCAGTGGGGGACACCGAAACATTCAGTACTTC	CASSGGHRNIQYF
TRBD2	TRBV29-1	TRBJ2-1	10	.	TGCAGCATGCAACTAGCGGGAGAGTTCTTC	CSMQLAGEFF
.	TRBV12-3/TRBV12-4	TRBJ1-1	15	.	TGTGCCAGCAGTTTAAACAGGCTTATGAACACTGAAGCTTTCTTT	CASSLNRLMNTEAFF
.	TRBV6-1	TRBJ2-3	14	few	TGTGCCAGCAGTAATACACATAGCACAGATACGCAGTATTTT	CASSNTHSTDTQYF
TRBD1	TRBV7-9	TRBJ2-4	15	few	TGTGCCAGCAGCTCCGGGACAGTTTATCGGGGCATTCAGTACTTC	CASSSGTVYRGIQYF